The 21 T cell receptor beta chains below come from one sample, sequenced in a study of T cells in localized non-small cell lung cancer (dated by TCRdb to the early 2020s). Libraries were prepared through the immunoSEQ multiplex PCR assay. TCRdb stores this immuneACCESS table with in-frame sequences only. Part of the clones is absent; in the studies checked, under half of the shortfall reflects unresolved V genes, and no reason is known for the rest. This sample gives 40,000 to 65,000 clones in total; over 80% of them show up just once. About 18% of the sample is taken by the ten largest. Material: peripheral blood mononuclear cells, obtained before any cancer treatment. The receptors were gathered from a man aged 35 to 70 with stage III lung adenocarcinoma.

CDR3 DNA: TGTGCCAGCAGTCCTACAGCGTTCGCCTACGAGCAGTACTTC. Amino acids: CASSPTAFAYEQYF. V and J are TRBV6-1 and TRBJ2-7; D is undetermined. Trimming shortened V by 5 bases and J by 2 bases, and 13 bases separated the two germline ends. Germline V lookup: CDR1 MNHNS, CDR2 SASEGT. This CDR3 region has 14 residues.

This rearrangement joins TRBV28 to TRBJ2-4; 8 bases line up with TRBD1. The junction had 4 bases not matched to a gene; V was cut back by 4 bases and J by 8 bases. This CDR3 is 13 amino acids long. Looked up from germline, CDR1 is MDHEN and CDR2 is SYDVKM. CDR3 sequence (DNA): TGTGCCAGCAGTTCCTCGGACAGGGACATTCAGTACTTC. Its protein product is CASSSSDRDIQYF.

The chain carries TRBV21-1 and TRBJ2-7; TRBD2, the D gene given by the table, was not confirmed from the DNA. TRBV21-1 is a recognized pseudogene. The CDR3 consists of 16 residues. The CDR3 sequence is CASSAGERASSYEQYF. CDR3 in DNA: TGTGCCAGCAGCGCCGGGGAGCGGGCGAGCTCCTACGAGCAGTACTTC.

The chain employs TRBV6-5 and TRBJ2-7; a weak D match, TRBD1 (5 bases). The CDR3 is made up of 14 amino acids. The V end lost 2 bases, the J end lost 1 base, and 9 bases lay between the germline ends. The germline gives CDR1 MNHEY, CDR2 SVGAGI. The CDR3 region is CASSYGQGSYEQYF. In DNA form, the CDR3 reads TGTGCCAGCAGTTACGGGCAGGGTTCCTACGAGCAGTACTTC.

The CDR3 loop reads CATSRDGAGAQYF. The CDR3 DNA follows: TGTGCCACCAGCAGAGACGGGGCCGGGGCCCAGTACTTC. The chain has TRBV15 and TRBJ2-5; D could derive from TRBD1 or TRBD2 (5 bases each). V lost 0 bases and J 9 bases, leaving 11 bases between the germline ends. Per germline, CDR1 LNHNV and CDR2 YYDKDF (reference sequence). CDR3 length equals 13 residues.

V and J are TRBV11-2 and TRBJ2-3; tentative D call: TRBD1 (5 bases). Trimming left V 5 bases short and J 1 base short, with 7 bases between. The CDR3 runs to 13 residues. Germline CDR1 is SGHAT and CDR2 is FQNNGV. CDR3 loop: CASSVQGTDTQYF. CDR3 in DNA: TGTGCCAGCAGCGTACAGGGCACAGATACGCAGTATTTT. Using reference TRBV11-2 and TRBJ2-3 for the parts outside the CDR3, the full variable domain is EAGVAQSPRYKIIEKRQSVAFWCNPISGHATLYWYQQILGQGPKLLIQFQNNGVVDDSQLPKDRFSAERLKGVDSTLKIQPAKLEDSAVYLCASSVQGTDTQYFGPGTRLTVL.

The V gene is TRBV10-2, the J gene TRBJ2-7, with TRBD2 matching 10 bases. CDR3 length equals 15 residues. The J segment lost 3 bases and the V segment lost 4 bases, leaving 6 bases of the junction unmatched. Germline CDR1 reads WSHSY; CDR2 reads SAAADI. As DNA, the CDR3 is TGCGCCAGCAGTGGTAGCGGGGGGCGCGTCTACGAGCAGTACTTC. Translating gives CASSGSGGRVYEQYF.

CDR3 DNA: TGTGCCAGTATTGGGGACCCGGGACAGGGGGACACTGAAGCTTTCTTT. This sequence encodes CASIGDPGQGDTEAFF. This chain connects TRBV19 to TRBJ1-1, with 11 bases aligning to TRBD1. This CDR3 spans 16 amino acids. The ends lost 7 bases at V and 3 bases at J; junction bases unmatched: 10. Germline lookup yields CDR1 LNHDA and CDR2 SQIVND (reference sequence).

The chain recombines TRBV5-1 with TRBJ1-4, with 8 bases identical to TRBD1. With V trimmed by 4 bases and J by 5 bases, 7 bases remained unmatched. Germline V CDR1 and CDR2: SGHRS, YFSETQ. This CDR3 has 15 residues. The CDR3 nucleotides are TGCGCCAGCAGCGGACGGACAGGGCAGAATGAAAAACTGTTTTTT. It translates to CASSGRTGQNEKLFF.

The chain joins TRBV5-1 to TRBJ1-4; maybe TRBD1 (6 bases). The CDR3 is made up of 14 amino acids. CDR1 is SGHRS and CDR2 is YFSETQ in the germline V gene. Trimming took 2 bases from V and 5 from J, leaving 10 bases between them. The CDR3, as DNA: TGCGCCAGCAGCTTCGGGCAGGGGAATGAAAAACTGTTTTTT. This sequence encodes CASSFGQGNEKLFF.

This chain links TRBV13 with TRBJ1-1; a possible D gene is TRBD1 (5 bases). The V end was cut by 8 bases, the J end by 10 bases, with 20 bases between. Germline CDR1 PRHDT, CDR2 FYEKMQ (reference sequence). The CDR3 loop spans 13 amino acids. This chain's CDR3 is CASGAGALGRAFF. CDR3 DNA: TGTGCCAGCGGAGCCGGGGCCCTCGGAAGAGCTTTCTTT.

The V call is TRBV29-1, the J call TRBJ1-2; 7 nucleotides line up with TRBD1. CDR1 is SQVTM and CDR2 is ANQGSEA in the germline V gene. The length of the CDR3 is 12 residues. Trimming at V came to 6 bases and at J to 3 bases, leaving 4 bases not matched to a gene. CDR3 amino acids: CSVADRDYGYTF. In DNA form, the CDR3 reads TGCAGCGTAGCTGACAGGGACTATGGCTACACCTTC.

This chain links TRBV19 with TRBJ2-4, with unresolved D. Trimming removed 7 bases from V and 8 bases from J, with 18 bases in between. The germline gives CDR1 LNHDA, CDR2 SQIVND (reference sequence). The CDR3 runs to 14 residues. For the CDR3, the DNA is TGTGCCAGTACCTCGCCCTCGAACAAGGACATTCAGTACTTC. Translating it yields CASTSPSNKDIQYF. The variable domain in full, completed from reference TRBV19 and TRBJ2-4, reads DGGITQSPKYLFRKEGQNVTLSCEQNLNHDAMYWYRQDPGQGLRLIYYSQIVNDFQKGDIAEGYSVSREKKESFPLTVTSAQKNPTAFYLCASTSPSNKDIQYFGAGTRLSVL.

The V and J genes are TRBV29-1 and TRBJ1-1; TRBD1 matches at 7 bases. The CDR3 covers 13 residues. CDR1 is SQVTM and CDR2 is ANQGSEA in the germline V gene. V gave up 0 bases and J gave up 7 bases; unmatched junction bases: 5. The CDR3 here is CSVEEGQNYEAFF. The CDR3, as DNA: TGCAGCGTTGAAGAGGGACAGAACTATGAAGCTTTCTTT. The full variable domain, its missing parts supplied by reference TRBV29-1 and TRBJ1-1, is SAVISQKPSRDICQRGTSLTIQCQVDSQVTMMFWYRQQPGQSLTLIATANQGSEATYESGFVIDKFPISRPNLTFSTLTVSNMSPEDSSIYLCSVEEGQNYEAFFGQGTRLTVV.

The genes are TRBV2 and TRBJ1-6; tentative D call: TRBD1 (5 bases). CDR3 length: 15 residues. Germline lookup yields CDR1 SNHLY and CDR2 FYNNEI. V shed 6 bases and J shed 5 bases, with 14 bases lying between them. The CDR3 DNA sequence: TGTGCCAGCAGAACCGGGACGGGAAATAATTCACCCCTCCACTTT. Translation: CASRTGTGNNSPLHF.

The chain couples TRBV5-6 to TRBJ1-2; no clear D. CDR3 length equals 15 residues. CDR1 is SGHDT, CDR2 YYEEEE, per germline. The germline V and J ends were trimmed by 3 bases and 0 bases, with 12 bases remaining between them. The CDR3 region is CASSSLTRANYGYTF. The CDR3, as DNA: TGTGCCAGCAGCTCCCTAACGAGAGCTAACTATGGCTACACCTTC.

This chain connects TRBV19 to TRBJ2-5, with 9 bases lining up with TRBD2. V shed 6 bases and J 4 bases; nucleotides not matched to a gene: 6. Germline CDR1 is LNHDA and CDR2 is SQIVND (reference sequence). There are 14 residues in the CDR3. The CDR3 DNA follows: TGTGCCAGTAGCACCCGGCGGGAGGGAGAGACCCAGTACTTC. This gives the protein CASSTRREGETQYF.

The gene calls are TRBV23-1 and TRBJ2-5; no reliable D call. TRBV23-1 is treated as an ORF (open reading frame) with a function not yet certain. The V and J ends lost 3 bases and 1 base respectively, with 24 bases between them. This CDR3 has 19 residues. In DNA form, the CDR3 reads TGCGCCAGCAGTCATCACAAAAAGCGACACCAGGACCCCCAAGAGACCCAGTACTTC. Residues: CASSHHKKRHQDPQETQYF.

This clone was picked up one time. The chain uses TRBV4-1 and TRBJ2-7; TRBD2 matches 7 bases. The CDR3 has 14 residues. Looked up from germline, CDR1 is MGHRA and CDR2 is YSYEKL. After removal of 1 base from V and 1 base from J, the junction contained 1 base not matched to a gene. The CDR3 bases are TGCGCCAGCAGCCAAGGAGCGGGATCCTACGAGCAGTACTTC. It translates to CASSQGAGSYEQYF.

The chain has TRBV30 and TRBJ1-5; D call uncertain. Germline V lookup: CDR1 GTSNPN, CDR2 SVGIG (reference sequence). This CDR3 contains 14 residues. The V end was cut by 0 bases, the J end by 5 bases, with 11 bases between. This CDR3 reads CAWSVSSSDQPQHF. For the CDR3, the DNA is TGTGCCTGGAGTGTCTCCAGTTCAGATCAGCCCCAGCATTTT. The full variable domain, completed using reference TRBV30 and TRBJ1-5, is SQTIHQWPATLVQPVGSPLSLECTVEGTSNPNLYWYRQAAGRGLQLLFYSVGIGQISSEVPQNLSASRPQDRQFILSSKKLLLSDSGFYLCAWSVSSSDQPQHFGDGTRLSIL.

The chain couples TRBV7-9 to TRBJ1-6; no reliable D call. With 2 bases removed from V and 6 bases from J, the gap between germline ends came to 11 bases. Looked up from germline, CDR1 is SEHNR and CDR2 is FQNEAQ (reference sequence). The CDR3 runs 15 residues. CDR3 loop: CASSLRSDPNSPLHF. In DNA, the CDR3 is TGTGCCAGCAGCTTAAGATCGGATCCTAATTCACCCCTCCACTTT. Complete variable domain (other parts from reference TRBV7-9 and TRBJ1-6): DTGVSQNPRHKITKRGQNVTFRCDPISEHNRLYWYRQTLGQGPEFLTYFQNEAQLEKSRLLSDRFSAERPKGSFSTLEIQRTEQGDSAMYLCASSLRSDPNSPLHFGNGTRLTVT.